Included here is one T cell receptor (beta chain) sequence, with context. A few counts support this clone. Its binding antigen is unknown. The input lacks base qualities; no much larger clone sits a single base away. This sample is drawn from a study of primary melanoma T cells and metastatic recurrence (dated by TCRdb to about 2020). In terms of the full investigation: A total of 150 to 200 primary melanomas made up the cohort, all of stage T2 to T4 and more than 1 mm thick. Whether patient outcome could be predicted by T-cell fraction and T-cell repertoire clonality in primary melanoma tumors was the question this study put to the test. The T-cell fraction measured by TCR beta sequencing was weighed against progression-free survival, the clinical outcome chosen for the comparison. Histopathological grading of tumor-infiltrating lymphocytes was compared with the T-cell fraction derived from sequencing. The paper's findings and limits, for the study overall: The authors framed an effective T-cell-mediated antitumor response in primary melanoma only as a suggestion, not a demonstrated mechanism. A T-cell fraction above 20% appeared protective regardless of ulceration status, mitotic rate or nodal disease. Reportedly, adding T-cell fraction to tumor thickness improved progression-free survival prediction more than adding any other histopathological variable did. The tumor T-cell fraction reportedly predicted progression-free survival independently of thickness, ulceration, mitotic rate and age.

The V and J ends are trimmed by 6 bases and 5 bases, leaving 18 bases between them. The CDR3 numbers 15 residues from cysteine through phenylalanine. Only the CDR3 region is kept as DNA, spanning 45 bases read in frame from base 1. CDR1 MNHGY and CDR2 SAAAGT were looked up in the germline V gene. Library preparation used the immunoSEQ multiplex PCR assay. High-throughput sequencing of the T-cell receptor beta chain was performed on primary melanoma tumor tissue. The study's own analysis went as follows. Repertoire analyses included TCRB CDR3 sharing between samples and the distribution of insertions and deletions. A gradient-boosted model ranked the predictive value of the T-cell fraction against histopathological variables. As stored in TCRdb, this immuneACCESS dataset retains in-frame rearrangements with V and J assigned. A fraction of the clones does not appear; measured against another copy, unresolved V genes explain less than half of the discrepancy, and the remainder lacks a known reason. V and J calls and clone size follow that table, whereas D and trimming were derived from the DNA. Recorded for this sample are roughly 270 clones; 90% of them occurred a single time. The top ten clones comprise 9% to 10% of the sample.

The primary melanoma of each patient had been surgically resected and was considered potentially curable but at risk of metastatic recurrence. This receptor was obtained from a human donor with melanoma. The chain was built from TRBV6-8 and TRBJ2-3; no confident D gene assignment can be made. Sequenced input: melanoma tumor tissue. In nucleotide form, the sequence is TGTGCCAGCAGCCCGGTTGGCGGTCCGGGAGATACGCAGTATTTT. Translated, it gives CASSPVGGPGDTQYF.